This T cell receptor beta chain comes out of a study of Ad26.COV2.S vaccination and SARS-CoV-2 variants. Indicated treatment: 15 to 20 received Ad26.COV2.S at low or high dose, single or two shots; 5 received placebo; per-sample allocation not given. Repertoires come from day 63 after the first vaccine or placebo injection. Repertoires were generated with immunoSEQ multiplex PCR, while TCRdb's copy carries only in-frame clones and drops some. The sample records around 450,000 clones, over 75% being singletons. This clonotype was sampled from a person aged 18-65 years who received the Ad26.COV2.S COVID-19 vaccine or a placebo. The sequencing used peripheral blood, collected in a trial of Ad26.COV2.S vaccine versus placebo.

The CDR3 here is CASSHKEETQYF. The CDR3 bases are TGTGCCAGCAGTCACAAGGAAGAGACCCAGTACTTC. This rearrangement joins TRBV12-3 or TRBV12-4 to TRBJ2-5; D not resolved. Trimming took 5 bases from V and 3 from J, leaving 7 bases between them. The CDR3 extends over 12 amino acids.